Included here is one T cell receptor beta chain sequence, with context. While infection was still active, Seattle patients were enrolled and then followed longitudinally. V dropped 3 bases and J dropped 2; count of bases not matched to a gene: 3. CDR3 length: 15 residues. Germline V gives CDR1 SGDLS, CDR2 YYNGEE. As processed by the authors: The authors estimated nucleated cell counts from reference gene primer amplification. The assay was immunoSEQ multiplex PCR, and TCRdb's table has in-frame clones only and misses some. V, J and clone size are taken as reported in that table, and D and trimming were inferred from the DNA itself. The sample lists around 310,000 clones, roughly 89% occurring once. The sample originates from a study of blood T cell repertoires in COVID-19. Study-level information: Sites in the United States, Italy and Spain provided acute and convalescent COVID-19 samples. Sample material is recorded as cDNA or gDNA derived from T cells, B-cell-depleted T cells, or PBMCs.

The rearrangement links TRBV9 to TRBJ2-5, with 11 bases aligning to TRBD2. This sequence was found in a woman aged 40 to 50 with COVID-19, enrolled during active disease. The source material was peripheral blood. The CDR3 is CASSGLAGNQETQYF. CDR3 coding DNA: TGTGCCAGCAGCGGACTAGCGGGGAATCAAGAGACCCAGTACTTC.